This is a list of T cell receptor beta chains from one sample in a study of cytomegalovirus exposure and HLA in healthy donors. This table comes from immunoSEQ multiplex PCR, and its TCRdb copy is limited to in-frame clones, with some not included. The data contain 35,000 to 50,000 clones, about 93% of them singletons. The sequenced sample consisted of PBMCs. All receptors come from a man aged 18 to 29 in good health and CMV-seronegative. Both conserved end residues are part of each CDR3. Rows may omit the clone size; those that give it use once, few, many or a size class.

v_call	clone_size	j_call	cdr3_aa
TRBV7-8	.	TRBJ1-2	CASSLVDSYYGYTF
TRBV18	.	TRBJ2-3	CASSPRVAGGSDTQYF
TRBV18	.	TRBJ2-7	CASSPPGFGYEQYF
TRBV5-6	.	TRBJ2-3	CASSWGTGLAVQYF
TRBV19	.	TRBJ1-1	CASSIVGGLIGTEAFF
TRBV18	.	TRBJ1-1	CASSPLGTGVNTEAFF
TRBV19	.	TRBJ1-1	CASSILGQGAQTEAFF
TRBV6-4	.	TRBJ2-1	CASSVEASGSDEQFF
TRBV23-1	.	TRBJ2-7	CASSQKGDRGSQDEQYF
TRBV6-5	.	TRBJ2-5	CATAQSEPETQYF
TRBV7-9	.	TRBJ2-1	CASSLVVNEQFF
TRBV6-4	.	TRBJ1-5	CATYNRVYSNQPQHF
TRBV4-1	.	TRBJ1-3	CASSQRQGSGNTIYF
TRBV7-9	.	TRBJ2-5	CASSRTSGSSQETQYF
TRBV7-3	.	TRBJ2-7	CASSSLTSGSPYEQYF
TRBV27	.	TRBJ2-7	CASRDTSYEQYF
TRBV4-3	once	TRBJ2-1	CASSQEPRVNEQFF
TRBV5-1	.	TRBJ2-5	CASSLAHRLAGVGLATQYF
TRBV29-1	.	TRBJ2-1	CSVDGGGRNEQFF
TRBV2	.	TRBJ1-4	CASMRPLHDRLNDKLFF
TRBV5-6	.	TRBJ1-2	CASSPTGGYGYTF
TRBV5-1	.	TRBJ2-7	CASSLVTGSHEQYF
TRBV19	.	TRBJ2-2	CASSPWTGKNTGELFF
TRBV6-6	.	TRBJ2-1	CASSPRGSGGASEQFF